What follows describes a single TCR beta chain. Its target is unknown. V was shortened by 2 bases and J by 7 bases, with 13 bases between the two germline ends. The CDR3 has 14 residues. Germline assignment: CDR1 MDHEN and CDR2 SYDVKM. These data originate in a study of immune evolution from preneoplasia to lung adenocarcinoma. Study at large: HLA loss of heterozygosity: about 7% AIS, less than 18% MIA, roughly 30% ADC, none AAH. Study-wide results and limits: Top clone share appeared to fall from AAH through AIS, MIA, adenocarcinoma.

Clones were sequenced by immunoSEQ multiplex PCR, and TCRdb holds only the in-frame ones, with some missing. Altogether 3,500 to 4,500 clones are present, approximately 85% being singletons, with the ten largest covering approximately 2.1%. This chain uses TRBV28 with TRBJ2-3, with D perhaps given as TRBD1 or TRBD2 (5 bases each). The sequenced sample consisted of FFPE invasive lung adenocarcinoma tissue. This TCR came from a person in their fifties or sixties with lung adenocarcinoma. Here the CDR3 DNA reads TGTGCCAGCAGTTTAATGGGGGATCGACATACGCAGTATTTT. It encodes CASSLMGDRHTQYF.